The clone carrying this T cell receptor beta chain appeared a few times. The antigen remains unidentified. Using its own MiXCR run on the 5' RACE reads, TCRdb lists one record per CDR3 protein. The table shows 130,000 or so distinct CDR3 sequences, with over 6.5% occurring only once. These data are taken from a study of CD8 T cells in ankylosing spondylitis. Study outcomes and limitations: Reportedly, disease-linked clones are significantly enriched in ankylosing spondylitis patients' matched synovial fluid.

Germline lookup yields CDR1 MDHEN and CDR2 SYDVKM. V lost 6 bases to trimming and J lost 4 bases, with 9 bases between them. This CDR3 is 12 amino acids long. The sequenced material came from blood, either unsorted or a sorted T cell fraction (not recorded which). The chain carries TRBV28 and TRBJ1-1; D possibly corresponds to TRBD1 (5 bases). This sequence was found in a male donor with ankylosing spondylitis or in good health (not recorded which). CDR3 DNA: TGTGCCAGCAGGTCGGGGGGCACTGAAGCTTTCTTT. Translating gives CASRSGGTEAFF.